The sequence of this TCR beta chain was determined in a study of blood T cells in healthy people across ages. Study background: Researchers report that template switching captured about one barcoded beta molecule per two T cells. Study-level findings and limits: Unsorted PBMCs blocked a conclusive comparison of naive and antigen-experienced cells.

Primed by a sample-barcoded 5' primer and a J-beta primer mix, a second PCR proceeded for about 7 to 12 cycles. Per-sample output comprised a minimum of 3 million paired-end reads containing CDR3. TCRdb analysed the 5' RACE reads with MiXCR anew, one entry per CDR3 protein. This table holds 1.2 million to 1.5 million distinct CDR3 sequences, 42% found once. CDR3 length: 11 amino acids. CDR1 is SQVTM and CDR2 is ANQGSEA in the germline V gene. V was pared by 6 bases and J by 11 bases, with 16 bases between. Remarks on this clonotype: Its antigen is currently unknown.

The clonotype originates from a young woman in good health. Input material: blood. The chain carries TRBV29-1 and TRBJ1-1; no firm D call. The CDR3 nucleotides read TGCAGCGTCAGCACGGCAACTGGGGCTTTCTTT. Protein product: CSVSTATGAFF.